This TCR beta chain was recorded in a study of shared clonotypes between healthy human individuals. Looking at the study overall: Per-donor plates numbered three CD4 naive, three CD4 memory, two CD8 naive and one CD8 memory.

Across several immunoSEQ plates, the genomic DNA of each subset was split evenly. TCRdb's table, derived via immunoSEQ multiplex PCR, lists solely in-frame clones and lacks some. The data contain roughly 890,000 clones, around 93% of them singletons. Naive CD8 cells were CD45RO-negative, positively selected for CCR7, excluding terminally differentiated effector memory CD45RA+ cells. General observations from the study: What limited the represented genetic and exposure-history diversity was the small number of donors. Inspection by rarefaction showed sorted-subset sequencing to be incomplete despite large depth.

The CDR3 is made up of 14 amino acids. Germline V lookup: CDR1 SGHRS, CDR2 YFSETQ. With 3 bases removed from V and 4 bases from J, the gap between germline ends came to 14 bases. Regarding this clone: Its antigen is still unknown.

Specimen: naive CD8+ T cells sorted from blood. The chain joins TRBV5-1 to TRBJ2-7; possibly TRBD2 for D (5 bases). The clonotype was recovered from a man aged 25-45 years in good health. The CDR3 DNA follows: TGCGCCAGCAGCTCATCGGGAAAGGCGTACGAGCAGTACTTC. This encodes CASSSSGKAYEQYF.